Given below is one TCR beta chain in context. Its antigen remains unidentified. This entry belongs to a study of T cell responses to AZD1222 COVID-19 vaccine. The assay was immunoSEQ multiplex PCR, and TCRdb's table has in-frame clones only and misses some. The table has 110,000 or so clones, about 89% seen once. Study outcomes and limitations: At study baseline, merely six AZD1222 recipients were seropositive.

CDR1 is MNHEY and CDR2 is SMNVEV in the germline V gene (reference sequence). This CDR3 contains 16 residues. The V segment lost 5 bases and the J segment 10 bases; nucleotides outside the gene matches: 12. The genes are TRBV27 and TRBJ1-6; 9 bases line up with TRBD1. The clonotype was recovered from an adult who received the AZD1222 COVID-19 vaccine. This material consisted of peripheral blood, taken 28 days after the second AZD1222 dose. The CDR3 here is CASSHRTGELGSPLHF. CDR3 DNA sequence: TGTGCCAGCAGTCATCGGACAGGGGAGTTGGGGTCACCCCTCCACTTT.